The 21 T cell receptor beta chains reported below all come from one sample, sequenced in a study of T cells in Graves' hyperthyroidism and ophthalmopathy. RNA transcripts gave rise to amplified TCR beta CDR3 regions. The HTBI primer set served for first-round RT-PCR of the TCR CDR3. TCRdb analysed the multiplex PCR reads with MiXCR anew, one entry per CDR3 protein. The repertoire holds a few hundred thousand distinct CDR3 sequences, with approximately 16% as singletons. Specimen: blood. The receptor source for this set is a man aged 40-50 years with Graves' hyperthyroidism.

At least ten counts were recorded for this clonotype. The J gene is TRBJ2-1, the V gene TRBV5-1; TRBD2 might be the D (6 bases). The length of the CDR3 is 15 residues. CDR1 and CDR2 (germline): SGHRS, YFSETQ. Deletions cut 2 bases from V and 7 bases from J, with 16 bases between. CDR3 residues: CASSFGGTESNEQFF. DNA for the CDR3: TGCGCCAGCAGCTTCGGCGGGACCGAGAGTAATGAGCAGTTCTTC. Based on the CDR3 plus reference TRBV5-1 and TRBJ2-1, the full variable domain is KAGVTQTPRYLIKTRGQQVTLSCSPISGHRSVSWYQQTPGQGLQFLFEYFSETQRNKGNFPGRFSGRQFSNSRSEMNVSTLELGDSALYLCASSFGGTESNEQFFGPGTRLTVL.

Many counts were recorded for this clonotype. The chain uses TRBV27 and TRBJ2-7; D is possibly TRBD1 (5 bases). The germline V and J ends were trimmed by 1 base and 0 bases, with 13 bases remaining between them. Germline loops: CDR1 MNHEY, CDR2 SMNVEV (reference sequence). There are 16 residues in the CDR3. CDR3 nucleotides: TGTGCCAGCAGTTTATTGGCAGGGTTCGGCTCCTACGAGCAGTACTTC. The encoded protein is CASSLLAGFGSYEQYF.

This clonotype appeared many times. Here the CDR3 reads CASSSSGNTEAFF. The CDR3, as DNA: TGTGCCAGCAGCTCCTCCGGCAACACTGAAGCTTTCTTT. The rearrangement links TRBV7-9 to TRBJ1-1, with D unresolved. Trimming removed 4 bases from V and 2 bases from J, with 8 bases in between. The CDR3 has 13 amino acids. The germline V gene has CDR1 SEHNR and CDR2 FQNEAQ (reference sequence).

This clonotype was observed many times. The rearrangement joins TRBV11-1 to TRBJ2-7; possibly TRBD1 or TRBD2 for D (6 bases each). V lost 5 bases to trimming and J lost 7 bases, with 15 bases between them. Germline V gene data show CDR1 as SGHAT and CDR2 as FQDESV (reference sequence). This CDR3 contains 13 residues. CDR3 residues: CASSRGRHQEQYF. The CDR3 nucleotides are TGTGCCAGCAGCCGGGGGCGGCACCAGGAGCAGTACTTC.

This chain connects TRBV2 to TRBJ1-6; 9 bases map to TRBD1. Per germline, CDR1 SNHLY and CDR2 FYNNEI. The CDR3 consists of 17 residues. Unmatched junction bases numbered 10, after V lost 6 bases and J lost 4 bases. The CDR3 region has the DNA TGTGCCAGCAGAGGGGGCCCGGGACAGGGATATAATTCACCCCTCCACTTT. Translated: CASRGGPGQGYNSPLHF.

This clonotype appeared many times. This chain connects TRBV4-2 to TRBJ1-1; D possibly corresponds to TRBD1 (5 bases). V was shortened by 0 bases and J by 5 bases, with 10 bases between the two germline ends. Germline loops: CDR1 LGHNA, CDR2 YNFKEQ. CDR3 length: 14 residues. The CDR3 DNA sequence: TGTGCCAGCAGCCAAGATTTAAAGGGGACTGAAGCTTTCTTT. Translation gives CASSQDLKGTEAFF.

On this clonotype: This sequence may be a read error, since a much larger clone differs from it by one base. The rearrangement uses TRBV28 and TRBJ2-7, with a possible D match to TRBD1 (6 bases). This CDR3 region has 12 residues. CDR1 and CDR2 (germline): MDHEN, SYDVKM. Trimming left V 4 bases short and J 7 bases short, with 11 bases between. CDR3 nucleotides: TGTGCCAGCAGTTCAATAGGGGGAGAGCAGTACTTC. As protein: CASSSIGGEQYF.

This clonotype was recorded at least ten times. The rearrangement joins TRBV5-1 to TRBJ2-3; D remains ambiguous. The V end lost 0 bases, the J end lost 3 bases, and 14 bases lay between the germline ends. The length of the CDR3 is 16 residues. The germline V gene has CDR1 SGHRS and CDR2 YFSETQ. Written as DNA, the CDR3 is TGCGCCAGCAGCTTGGATAACCGGGCCCAAACAGATACGCAGTATTTT. Protein product: CASSLDNRAQTDTQYF. Full variable domain (rest looked up from reference TRBV5-1 and TRBJ2-3): KAGVTQTPRYLIKTRGQQVTLSCSPISGHRSVSWYQQTPGQGLQFLFEYFSETQRNKGNFPGRFSGRQFSNSRSEMNVSTLELGDSALYLCASSLDNRAQTDTQYFGPGTRLTVL.

This clonotype occurred many times. The chain has TRBV28 and TRBJ2-3; D ambiguous. Germline assignment: CDR1 MDHEN and CDR2 SYDVKM. V was cut by 6 bases and J by 3 bases, with 10 bases left in between. CDR3 length equals 13 residues. CDR3 sequence reads: CASRDQTTDTQYF. The DNA for the CDR3 is TGTGCCAGCAGGGACCAGACTACAGATACGCAGTATTTT.

This clonotype has at least ten counts. V and J are TRBV11-2 and TRBJ2-2, with D uncertain. CDR1 is SGHAT and CDR2 is FQNNGV in the germline V gene. The length of the CDR3 is 14 residues. V lost 8 bases and J 0 bases, leaving 10 bases between the germline ends. CDR3 sequence: CASASRTNTGELFF. In nucleotides, the CDR3 is TGTGCCAGCGCGTCGCGGACGAACACCGGGGAGCTGTTTTTT.

This clonotype was counted a few times. This chain connects TRBV7-2 to TRBJ1-5, with 7 bases that match TRBD1. CDR1 and CDR2 (germline): SGHTA, FQGNSA. Losses at the gene ends were 5 bases for V and 5 bases for J; bases not matched to a gene: 6. CDR3 length: 14 residues. This CDR3 reads CASSIRQGDQPQHF. The CDR3 nucleotides read TGTGCCAGCAGCATCCGACAGGGAGATCAGCCCCAGCATTTT.

The chain joins TRBV9 to TRBJ2-3; possible D gene TRBD2, 7 bases. Germline CDR1 reads SGDLS; CDR2 reads YYNGEE. The CDR3 covers 16 residues. Trimming left V 0 bases short and J 6 bases short, with 17 bases between. CDR3 DNA sequence: TGTGCCAGCAGCGTAGTCGGAGGGGGGGGCTCGGATACGCAGTATTTT. The encoded protein is CASSVVGGGGSDTQYF.

The chain joins TRBV4-3 to TRBJ2-1; unclear D gene. The V gene's germline CDR1 is LGHNA and CDR2 YSLEER. The CDR3 totals 13 residues. V was shortened by 2 bases and J by 7 bases, with 9 bases between the two germline ends. CDR3 in DNA: TGCGCCAGCAGCCAAATTAGAGGAAATGAGCAGTTCTTC. Translation gives CASSQIRGNEQFF.

The sample holds one count of this clonotype. The rearrangement uses TRBV28 and TRBJ1-1, with 10 bases identical to TRBD1. The germline gives CDR1 MDHEN, CDR2 SYDVKM. With 3 bases clipped from V and 7 bases from J, the junction kept 8 bases outside the gene matches. The CDR3 covers 15 residues. The CDR3 region is CASSFGGQGNDEAFF. The CDR3 DNA reads TGTGCCAGCAGTTTTGGGGGACAGGGGAACGATGAAGCTTTCTTT. The whole variable domain, filled in from reference TRBV28 and TRBJ1-1, reads DVKVTQSSRYLVKRTGEKVFLECVQDMDHENMFWYRQDPGLGLRLIYFSYDVKMKEKGDIPEGYSVSREKKERFSLILESASTNQTSMYLCASSFGGQGNDEAFFGQGTRLTVV.

This clonotype appeared many times. The chain employs TRBV6-1 and TRBJ2-2; 11 positions match TRBD1. V lost 6 bases, J lost 6 bases, and 9 bases stayed unmatched. Germline assignment: CDR1 MNHNS and CDR2 SASEGT. This CDR3 has 16 amino acids. CDR3 sequence reads: CASSSGQGALPGELFF. The CDR3, as DNA: TGTGCCAGCAGCTCCGGACAGGGGGCGCTTCCCGGGGAGCTGTTTTTT.

There are a few counts of this clonotype. V and J are TRBV6-2 or TRBV6-3 and TRBJ2-7; D perhaps matches TRBD2 (6 bases). The germline V gene has CDR1 MNHEY and CDR2 SVGEGT. The CDR3 spans 16 residues. V was trimmed by 4 bases and J by 5 bases, leaving 21 bases between them. DNA of the CDR3: TGTGCCAGCAGTTTTATCCCGCCTCCCCTAGCGCACGAGCAGTACTTC. This encodes CASSFIPPPLAHEQYF.

This clonotype was picked up many times. The chain is built from TRBV3-1 and TRBJ2-1; TRBD2 aligns across 9 bases. The CDR3 runs 15 residues. V lost 3 bases, J lost 6 bases, and 6 bases stayed unmatched. Germline loops: CDR1 LGHDT, CDR2 YNNKEL (reference sequence). The CDR3 loop is CASSQGLAGSNEQFF. DNA for the CDR3: TGTGCCAGCAGCCAGGGGCTAGCGGGGTCCAATGAGCAGTTCTTC.

The rearrangement joins TRBV28 to TRBJ1-2; no clear D gene. The CDR3 is 13 amino acids. V was cut by 8 bases and J by 2 bases, with 12 bases left in between. Germline CDR1 reads MDHEN; CDR2 reads SYDVKM. DNA for the CDR3: TGTGCCAGCCTCACCCCGGAGAACTATGGCTACACCTTC. Translation gives CASLTPENYGYTF.

This clonotype was recorded at least ten times. This chain uses TRBV5-1 with TRBJ1-1, with D maybe TRBD1 (6 bases). With 6 bases removed from V and 1 base from J, the gap between germline ends came to 13 bases. The length of the CDR3 is 14 residues. The germline V gene encodes CDR1 SGHRS and CDR2 YFSETQ. CDR3 nucleotide sequence: TGCGCCAGCACCCTGGACAGAAGGAACACTGAAGCTTTCTTT. This codes for CASTLDRRNTEAFF.

This clonotype came up many times. The chain couples TRBV2 to TRBJ2-7; 8 positions match TRBD1. CDR3 length: 12 residues. Germline assignment: CDR1 SNHLY and CDR2 FYNNEI. V dropped 6 bases and J dropped 5; count of bases not matched to a gene: 3. The CDR3, as DNA: TGTGCCAGCAGGGACAGGGTCCACGAGCAGTACTTC. Translation gives CASRDRVHEQYF.

In this sample, this clonotype turned up many times. This chain's CDR3 is CAWSVEGLTEAFF. DNA for the CDR3: TGTGCCTGGAGTGTAGAGGGTCTCACTGAAGCTTTCTTT. V gene TRBV30 combines with J gene TRBJ1-1; unclear D gene. The CDR3 runs to 13 residues. Germline lookup yields CDR1 GTSNPN and CDR2 SVGIG (reference sequence). V dropped 0 bases and J dropped 4 bases, with 9 bases sitting between them.